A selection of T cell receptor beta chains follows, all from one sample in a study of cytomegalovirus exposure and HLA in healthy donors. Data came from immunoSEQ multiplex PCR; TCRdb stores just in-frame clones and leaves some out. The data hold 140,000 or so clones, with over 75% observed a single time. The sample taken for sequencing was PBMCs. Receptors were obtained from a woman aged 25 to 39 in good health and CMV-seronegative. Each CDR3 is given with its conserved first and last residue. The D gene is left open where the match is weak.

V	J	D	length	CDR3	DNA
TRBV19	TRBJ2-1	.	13	CASSGLAYNEQFF	TGTGCCAGTAGTGGACTGGCATACAATGAGCAGTTCTTC
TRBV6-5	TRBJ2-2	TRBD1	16	CASSWTTGGLGGELFF	TGTGCCAGCAGTTGGACGACAGGGGGGTTAGGCGGGGAGCTGTTTTTT
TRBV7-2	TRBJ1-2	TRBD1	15	CASSKNRGGAYGYTF	TGTGCCAGCAGCAAAAACAGGGGAGGCGCTTATGGCTACACCTTC
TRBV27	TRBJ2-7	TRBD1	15	CASSPDRTFSYEQYF	TGTGCCAGCAGTCCGGACAGGACCTTTTCCTACGAGCAGTACTTC
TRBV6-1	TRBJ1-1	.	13	CASRRGGNTEAFF	TGTGCCAGCAGGAGGGGGGGAAACACTGAAGCTTTCTTT
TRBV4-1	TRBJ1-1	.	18	CASSQNQGITVRNTEAFF	TGCGCCAGCAGCCAAAACCAGGGGATTACCGTCCGCAACACTGAAGCTTTCTTT
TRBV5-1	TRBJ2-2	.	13	CASSLRRTGELFF	TGCGCCAGCAGCTTGAGGAGGACCGGGGAGCTGTTTTTT
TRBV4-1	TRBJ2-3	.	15	CASSQGDTNTDTQYF	TGCGCCAGCAGCCAAGGGGACACGAACACAGATACGCAGTATTTT
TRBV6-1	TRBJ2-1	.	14	CASSVYRDGNEQFF	TGTGCCAGCAGTGTTTACAGGGATGGCAATGAGCAGTTCTTC
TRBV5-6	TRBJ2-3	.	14	CASSLSGSTDTQYF	TGTGCCAGCAGCTTGTCCGGGAGTACAGATACGCAGTATTTT
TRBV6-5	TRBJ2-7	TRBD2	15	CASSRLAGNPREQYF	TGTGCCAGCAGCCGACTAGCGGGGAATCCTAGAGAGCAGTACTTC
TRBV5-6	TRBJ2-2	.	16	CASSLGGAQGTGELFF	TGTGCCAGCAGCTTAGGGGGGGCCCAAGGCACCGGGGAGCTGTTTTTT
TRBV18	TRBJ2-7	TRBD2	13	CASSRVREDEQYF	TGTGCCAGCTCACGAGTCCGGGAGGACGAGCAGTACTTC